Detailed here is one TCR beta chain. Its antigen is not identified. Germline CDR1 and CDR2: MNHEY and SVGAGI. The CDR3 spans 14 residues. V was pared by 7 bases and J by 7 bases, with 17 bases between. This entry belongs to a study of shared clonotypes between healthy human individuals. Broader study findings: The naive CD4 repertoires of several donors were compared, and approximately 4.7% of clonotypes were shared.

Sequencing used immunoSEQ multiplex PCR; TCRdb keeps in-frame clones, though not all of them. Among a few million clones listed, about 94% were seen once. V is TRBV6-5 and J is TRBJ2-1; TRBD1 is a possible D gene (6 bases). This TCR was sampled from a man aged 18 to 29 in good health. Sequencing was carried out using naive CD4+ T cells sorted from blood. Subset meaning: CD45RA+ positively selected. The DNA for the CDR3 is TGTGCCAGCACCCAGGGACATAGTAGGAATGAGCAGTTCTTC. This translates into CASTQGHSRNEQFF.